The rows below give T cell receptor beta chains drawn from one sample of a study of PD-1 blockade in classical Hodgkin lymphoma. Libraries were prepared by immunoSEQ multiplex PCR; TCRdb keeps only in-frame clonotypes and omits some of them. This sample has more than 50,000 clones, with about two thirds found just once. Sequenced here: peripheral blood mononuclear cells (PBMCs), sampled before the second cycle of nivolumab. The receptors stem from a human donor with classical Hodgkin lymphoma. CDR3s include the opening cysteine and the closing phenylalanine or tryptophan.

TRBJ2-1	TRBV7-9	CASSLELAGGYNEQFF
TRBJ2-2	TRBV4-1	CASSQEGLALDTGTGELFF
TRBJ2-1	TRBV5-4	CASSFSRTGINEQFF
TRBJ1-2	TRBV5-1	CASSSDQGLGGAGYTF
TRBJ2-3	TRBV5-1	CASSFSMTGGEADTQYF
TRBJ2-3	TRBV5-1	CASRSGAGTDTQYF
TRBJ2-3	TRBV10-3	CAISQGLAGGPAGDTQYF
TRBJ1-5	TRBV6-4	CASRIYSGRRHPLNQPQHF
TRBJ2-2	TRBV27	CASSFSRTVIGELFF
TRBJ1-2	TRBV5-1	CASSLDTGDYGYTF
TRBJ2-7	TRBV6-5	CASSPQGYEQYF
TRBJ2-2	TRBV11-3	CASSLVGLGASGELFF
TRBJ1-2	TRBV15	CATSRDRGQTYGYTF
TRBJ1-4	TRBV9	CASSVEASEKLFF
TRBJ2-3	TRBV7-3	CARRGQGTDTQYF
TRBJ2-3	TRBV28	CASSLLPSTDTQYF
TRBJ2-2	TRBV18	CASSLRVARWRNGTGELFF
TRBJ1-1	TRBV6-6	CASSYDRDTEAFF
TRBJ2-5	TRBV11-3	CASSGTGETQYF
TRBJ1-1	TRBV11-2	CASSWLGRASEAFF
TRBJ1-1	TRBV5-1	CASSDTGGTAEAFF
TRBJ2-6	TRBV5-5	CASTDSRGGSGANVLTF
TRBJ2-7	TRBV30	CAWSVIRGDEQYF
TRBJ2-1	TRBV28	CASSSPGTGSYNEQFF
TRBJ2-7	TRBV5-1	CASSINPAGTYEQYF
TRBJ1-3	TRBV7-3	CASSLRFVGGLGNTIYF
TRBJ1-5	TRBV27	CASNSNQPQHF
TRBJ1-1	TRBV28	CASSLTDRMGGAFF
TRBJ2-7	TRBV5-1	CASFGSSYEQYF
TRBJ2-5	TRBV19	CASSIQVMETQYF
TRBJ2-2	TRBV19	CATRTGWVGGELFF
TRBJ2-3	TRBV27	CASSDRSPSTDTQYF
TRBJ2-1	TRBV5-1	CASSSSSGRSNEQFF
TRBJ2-7	TRBV5-1	CASSTGQGAPEQYF
TRBJ1-6	TRBV15	CATSSGQGVNSPLHF
TRBJ1-5	TRBV2	CASRLTGAGNQPQHF
TRBJ1-2	TRBV5-1	CASSLAGQGFGYTF
TRBJ2-7	TRBV6-5	CASTSGDRSTYEQYF
TRBJ1-3	TRBV7-2	CASSRNFGAPGTIYF
TRBJ1-2	TRBV6-5	CASSYYGEPYGYTF
TRBJ1-4	TRBV5-1	CASSLGIRDTRGKLFF
TRBJ1-1	TRBV27	CASRRPRDKNTEAFF
TRBJ1-5	TRBV6-1	CASSEMVTVGQPQHF
TRBJ1-2	TRBV14	CASSQGPIHGGRFNYGYTF
TRBJ1-1	TRBV11-2	CASSFTAGRTEAFF
TRBJ1-4	TRBV2	CASTKGGREDEKLFF
TRBJ1-4	TRBV6-5	CASSPTGATNEKLFF
TRBJ2-2	TRBV7-2	CASSSPGARATGELFF
TRBJ1-1	TRBV6-5	CASSPGSNTEAFF
TRBJ2-7	TRBV11-2	CASSFTTSSSYEQYF
TRBJ1-3	TRBV10-1	CASSATGFGNTIYF
TRBJ2-7	TRBV29-1	CSVEAASGTYEQYF
TRBJ1-5	TRBV30	CAWRGGSNQPQHF
TRBJ2-7	TRBV5-1	CASSPGNSYEQYF